This T cell receptor (beta chain) was captured in a study of blood T cell repertoires in COVID-19. Study details: Nucleic acid was either cDNA or gDNA, and it came from T cells, B-cell-depleted T cells, or PBMCs.

Under the authors' procedure: Counts of nucleated cells, estimated from reference gene primer amplification, were obtained. Assay used: immunoSEQ multiplex PCR; TCRdb lists only in-frame clones, some missing. D and trimming come from the DNA, and the V and J calls and clone size come from that table. The top ten hold 8.8% of the sample, which has about 46,000 clones, under 90% seen once. The V and J ends lost 6 bases and 5 bases respectively, with 17 bases between them. Germline-derived CDR1 and CDR2 are LNHDA and SQIVND (reference sequence). CDR3 length: 15 amino acids. This receptor was taken from a man in his fifties or sixties with acute or convalescent COVID-19. V usage is TRBV19 and J usage is TRBJ1-5; D unclear. Sequenced sample: peripheral blood. Here the CDR3 reads CASRTDTPLYQPQHF. In nucleotides, the CDR3 is TGTGCCAGTAGAACCGACACCCCTTTGTATCAGCCCCAGCATTTT.